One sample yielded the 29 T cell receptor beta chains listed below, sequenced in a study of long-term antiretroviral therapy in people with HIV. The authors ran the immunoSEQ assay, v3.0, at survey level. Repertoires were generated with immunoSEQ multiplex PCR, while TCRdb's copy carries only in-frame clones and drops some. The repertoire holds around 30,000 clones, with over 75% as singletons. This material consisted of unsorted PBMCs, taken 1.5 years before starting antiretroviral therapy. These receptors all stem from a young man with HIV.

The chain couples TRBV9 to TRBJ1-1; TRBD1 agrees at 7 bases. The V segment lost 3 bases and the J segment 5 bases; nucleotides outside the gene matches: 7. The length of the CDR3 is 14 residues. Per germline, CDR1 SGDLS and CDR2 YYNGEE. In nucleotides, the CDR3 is TGTGCCAGCAGCGAGGGGGCAGACGGGACTGAAGCTTTCTTT. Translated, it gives CASSEGADGTEAFF.

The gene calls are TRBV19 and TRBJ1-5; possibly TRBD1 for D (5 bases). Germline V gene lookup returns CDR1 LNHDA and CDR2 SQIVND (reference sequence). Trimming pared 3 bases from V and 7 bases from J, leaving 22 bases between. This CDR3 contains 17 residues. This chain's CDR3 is CASSIYAGGDRGQPQHF. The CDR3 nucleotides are TGTGCCAGTAGTATCTACGCCGGTGGGGACCGCGGGCAGCCCCAGCATTTT. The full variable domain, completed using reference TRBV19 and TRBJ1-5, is DGGITQSPKYLFRKEGQNVTLSCEQNLNHDAMYWYRQDPGQGLRLIYYSQIVNDFQKGDIAEGYSVSREKKESFPLTVTSAQKNPTAFYLCASSIYAGGDRGQPQHFGDGTRLSIL.

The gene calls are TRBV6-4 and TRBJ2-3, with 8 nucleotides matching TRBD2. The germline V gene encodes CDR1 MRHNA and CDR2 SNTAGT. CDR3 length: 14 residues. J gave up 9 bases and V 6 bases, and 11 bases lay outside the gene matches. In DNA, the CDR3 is TGTGCCAGCAGCGGCGGGGCGGGACTAGGGACGCAGTATTTT. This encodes CASSGGAGLGTQYF.

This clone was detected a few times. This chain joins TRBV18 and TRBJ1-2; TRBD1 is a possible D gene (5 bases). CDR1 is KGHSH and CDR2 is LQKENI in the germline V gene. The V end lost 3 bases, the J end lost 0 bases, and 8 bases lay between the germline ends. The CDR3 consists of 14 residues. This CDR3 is CASSPQGTNYGYTF. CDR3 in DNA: TGTGCCAGCTCACCGCAGGGAACTAACTATGGCTACACCTTC.

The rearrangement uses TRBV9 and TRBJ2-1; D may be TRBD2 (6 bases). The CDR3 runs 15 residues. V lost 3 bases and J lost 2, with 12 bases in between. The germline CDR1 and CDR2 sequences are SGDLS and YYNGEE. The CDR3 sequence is CASSAGGSTYNEQFF. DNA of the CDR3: TGTGCCAGCAGCGCTGGGGGGTCCACCTACAATGAGCAGTTCTTC.

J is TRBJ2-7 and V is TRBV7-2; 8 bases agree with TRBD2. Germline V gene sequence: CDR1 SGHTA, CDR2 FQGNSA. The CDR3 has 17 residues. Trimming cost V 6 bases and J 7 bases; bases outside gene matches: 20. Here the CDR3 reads CASSSRGSGAFSREQYF. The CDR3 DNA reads TGTGCCAGCAGTTCGAGGGGTAGCGGGGCCTTCTCTCGAGAGCAGTACTTC.

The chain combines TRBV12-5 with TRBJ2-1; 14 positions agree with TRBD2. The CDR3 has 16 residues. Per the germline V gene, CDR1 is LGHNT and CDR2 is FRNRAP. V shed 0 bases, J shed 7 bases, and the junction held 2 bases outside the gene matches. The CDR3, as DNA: TGTGCTAGTGGTTTGGTGGGACTAGCGGGGGTAAATGAGCAGTTCTTC. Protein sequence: CASGLVGLAGVNEQFF. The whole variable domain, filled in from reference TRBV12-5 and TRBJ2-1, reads DARVTQTPRHKVTEMGQEVTMRCQPILGHNTVFWYRQTMMQGLELLAYFRNRAPLDDSGMPKDRFSAEMPDATLATLKIQPSEPRDSAVYFCASGLVGLAGVNEQFFGPGTRLTVL.

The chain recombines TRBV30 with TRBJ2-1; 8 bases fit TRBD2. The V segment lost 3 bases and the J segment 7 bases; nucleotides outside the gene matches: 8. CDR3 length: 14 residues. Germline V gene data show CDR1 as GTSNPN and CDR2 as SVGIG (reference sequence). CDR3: CAWRGAGVVNEQFF. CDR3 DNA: TGTGCCTGGAGAGGAGCGGGGGTGGTAAATGAGCAGTTCTTC.

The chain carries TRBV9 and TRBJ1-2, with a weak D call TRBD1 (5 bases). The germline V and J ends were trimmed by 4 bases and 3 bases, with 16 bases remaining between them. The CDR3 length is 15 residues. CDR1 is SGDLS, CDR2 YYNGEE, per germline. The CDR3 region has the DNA TGTGCCAGCAGCTCCTGGGGGGAGTTGGACTATGGCTACACCTTC. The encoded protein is CASSSWGELDYGYTF.

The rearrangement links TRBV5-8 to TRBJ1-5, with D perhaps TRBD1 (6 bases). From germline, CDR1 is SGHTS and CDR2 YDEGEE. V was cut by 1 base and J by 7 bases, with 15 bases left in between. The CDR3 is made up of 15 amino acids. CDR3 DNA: TGTGCCAGCAGCTTGACAGGGCGGGTTTGGCAGCCCCAGCATTTT. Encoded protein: CASSLTGRVWQPQHF.

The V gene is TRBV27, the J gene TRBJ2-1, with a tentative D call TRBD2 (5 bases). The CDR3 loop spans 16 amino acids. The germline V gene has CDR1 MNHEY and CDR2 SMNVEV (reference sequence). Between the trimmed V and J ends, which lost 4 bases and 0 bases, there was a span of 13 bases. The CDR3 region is CASSCGPTYSYNEQFF. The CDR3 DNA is TGTGCCAGCAGTTGCGGGCCGACTTACTCCTACAATGAGCAGTTCTTC.

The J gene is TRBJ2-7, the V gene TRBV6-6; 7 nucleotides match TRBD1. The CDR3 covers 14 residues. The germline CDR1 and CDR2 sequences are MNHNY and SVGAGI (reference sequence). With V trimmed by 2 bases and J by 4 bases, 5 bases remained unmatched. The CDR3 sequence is CASSYGQAPYEQYF. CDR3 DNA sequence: TGTGCCAGCAGTTACGGACAGGCCCCGTACGAGCAGTACTTC.

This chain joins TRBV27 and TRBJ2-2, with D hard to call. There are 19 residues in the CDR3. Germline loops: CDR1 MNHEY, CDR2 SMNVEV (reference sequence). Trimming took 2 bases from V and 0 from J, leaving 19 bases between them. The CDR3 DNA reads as TGTGCCAGCAGTTTACTCTTCTCGATCGGATATTCGAACACCGGGGAGCTGTTTTTT. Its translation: CASSLLFSIGYSNTGELFF.

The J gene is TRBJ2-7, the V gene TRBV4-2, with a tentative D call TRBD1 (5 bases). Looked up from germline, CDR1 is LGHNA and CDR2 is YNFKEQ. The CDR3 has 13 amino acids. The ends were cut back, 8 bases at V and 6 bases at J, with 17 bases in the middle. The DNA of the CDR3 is TGTGCCAGCGGTCTGGCAGGGCCCGCCGAGCAGTACTTC. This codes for CASGLAGPAEQYF.

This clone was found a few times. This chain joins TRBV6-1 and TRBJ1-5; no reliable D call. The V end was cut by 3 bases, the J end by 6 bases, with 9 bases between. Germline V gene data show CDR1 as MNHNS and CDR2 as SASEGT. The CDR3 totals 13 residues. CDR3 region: CASSDGLGQPQHF. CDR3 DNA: TGTGCCAGCAGTGATGGTTTAGGTCAGCCCCAGCATTTT.

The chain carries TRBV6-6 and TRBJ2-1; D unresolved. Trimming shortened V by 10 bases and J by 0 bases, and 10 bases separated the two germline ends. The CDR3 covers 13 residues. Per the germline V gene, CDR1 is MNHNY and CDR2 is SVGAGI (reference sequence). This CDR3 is CATATDSYNEQFF. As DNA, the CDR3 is TGTGCCACTGCGACCGACTCCTACAATGAGCAGTTCTTC.

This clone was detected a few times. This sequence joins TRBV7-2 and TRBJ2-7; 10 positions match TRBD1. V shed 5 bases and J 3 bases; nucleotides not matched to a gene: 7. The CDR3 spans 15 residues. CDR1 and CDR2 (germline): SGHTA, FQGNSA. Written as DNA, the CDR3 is TGTGCCAGCAGCGACCGGGACAGGGGAGGCTACGAGCAGTACTTC. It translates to CASSDRDRGGYEQYF.

In nucleotides, the CDR3 is TGTGCCTGGAGGGGGGACACCGGGGAGCTGTTTTTT. Translating gives CAWRGDTGELFF. The rearrangement joins TRBV30 to TRBJ2-2, with D perhaps being TRBD1 or TRBD2 (5 bases each). The CDR3 spans 12 residues. Deletions cut 3 bases from V and 3 bases from J, with 5 bases between. Germline values: CDR1 GTSNPN, CDR2 SVGIG (reference sequence).

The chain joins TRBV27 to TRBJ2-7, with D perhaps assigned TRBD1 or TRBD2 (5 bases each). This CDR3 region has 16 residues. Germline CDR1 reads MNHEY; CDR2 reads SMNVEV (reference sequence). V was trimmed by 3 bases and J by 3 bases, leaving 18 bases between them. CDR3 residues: CASSFSPGDEDYEQYF. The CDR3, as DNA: TGTGCCAGCAGTTTCTCACCCGGGGACGAGGACTACGAGCAGTACTTC.

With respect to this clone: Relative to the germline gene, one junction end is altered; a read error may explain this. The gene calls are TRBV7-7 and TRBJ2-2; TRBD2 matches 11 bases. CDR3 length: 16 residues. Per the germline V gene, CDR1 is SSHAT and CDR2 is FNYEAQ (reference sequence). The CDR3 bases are TGTGCTAGCAGCTTTACTAGCGGGAGTAGCACCGGGGAGCTGTTTTTT. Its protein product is CASSFTSGSSTGELFF.

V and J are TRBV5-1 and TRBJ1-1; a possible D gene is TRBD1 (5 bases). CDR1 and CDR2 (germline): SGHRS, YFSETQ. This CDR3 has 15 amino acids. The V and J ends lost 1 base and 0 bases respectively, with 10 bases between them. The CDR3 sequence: CASSLTGFMNTEAFF. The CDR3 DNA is TGCGCCAGCAGCTTGACAGGATTCATGAACACTGAAGCTTTCTTT.

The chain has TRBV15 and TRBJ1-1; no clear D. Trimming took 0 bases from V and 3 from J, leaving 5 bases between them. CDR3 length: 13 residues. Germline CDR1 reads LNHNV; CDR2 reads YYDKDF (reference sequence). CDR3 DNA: TGTGCCACCAGCAGAGATCCGTACACTGAAGCTTTCTTT. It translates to CATSRDPYTEAFF.

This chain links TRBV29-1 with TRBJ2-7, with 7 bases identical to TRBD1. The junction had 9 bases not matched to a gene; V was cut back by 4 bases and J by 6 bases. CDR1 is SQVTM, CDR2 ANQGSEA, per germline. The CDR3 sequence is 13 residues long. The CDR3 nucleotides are TGCAGCGTTGTTCCGGGACAGCTAGGCGAGCAGTACTTC. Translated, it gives CSVVPGQLGEQYF.

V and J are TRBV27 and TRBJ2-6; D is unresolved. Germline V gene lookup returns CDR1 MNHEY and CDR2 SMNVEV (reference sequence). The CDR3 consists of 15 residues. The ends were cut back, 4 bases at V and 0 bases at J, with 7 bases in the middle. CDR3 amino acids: CASSSLFSGANVLTF. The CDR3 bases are TGTGCCAGCAGTTCCCTTTTCTCTGGGGCCAACGTCCTGACTTTC.

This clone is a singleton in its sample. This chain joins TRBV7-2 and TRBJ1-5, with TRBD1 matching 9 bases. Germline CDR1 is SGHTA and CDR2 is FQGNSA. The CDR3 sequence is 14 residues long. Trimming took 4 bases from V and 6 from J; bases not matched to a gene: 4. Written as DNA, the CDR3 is TGTGCCAGCAGCTCTATACAGGGGGCTCAGCCCCAGCATTTT. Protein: CASSSIQGAQPQHF.

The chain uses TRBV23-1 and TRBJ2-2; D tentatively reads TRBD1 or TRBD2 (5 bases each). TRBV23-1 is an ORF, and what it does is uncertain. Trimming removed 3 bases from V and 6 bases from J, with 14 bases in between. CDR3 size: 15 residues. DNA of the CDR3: TGCGCCAGCAGTCACGGGACCGGGACCCCCGGGGAGCTGTTTTTT. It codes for CASSHGTGTPGELFF.

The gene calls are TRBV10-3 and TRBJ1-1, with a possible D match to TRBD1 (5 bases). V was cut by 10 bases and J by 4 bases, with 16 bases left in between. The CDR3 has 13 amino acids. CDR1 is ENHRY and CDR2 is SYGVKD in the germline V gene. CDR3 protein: CATFGGAGTEAFF. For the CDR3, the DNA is TGTGCCACCTTTGGAGGGGCCGGCACTGAAGCTTTCTTT.

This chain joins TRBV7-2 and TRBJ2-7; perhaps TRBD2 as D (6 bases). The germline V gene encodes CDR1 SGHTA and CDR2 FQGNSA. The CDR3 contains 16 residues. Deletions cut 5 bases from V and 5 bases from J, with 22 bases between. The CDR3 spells CASSNRGITRSDEQYF. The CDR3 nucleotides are TGTGCCAGCAGCAACCGGGGGATTACTAGATCCGACGAGCAGTACTTC.

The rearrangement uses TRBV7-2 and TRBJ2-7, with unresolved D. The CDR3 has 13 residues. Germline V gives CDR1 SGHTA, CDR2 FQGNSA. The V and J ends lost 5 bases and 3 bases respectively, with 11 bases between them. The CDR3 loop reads CASSRPLGYEQYF. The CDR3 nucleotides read TGTGCCAGCAGCCGCCCCCTGGGCTACGAGCAGTACTTC.